This entry lists 30 T cell receptor beta chains sequenced from one sample in a study of T cells in Graves' hyperthyroidism and ophthalmopathy. Template material for amplifying TCR beta CDR3 regions consisted of RNA transcripts. Carried out on the TCR CDR3, a first-round RT-PCR used the HTBI primer set. TCRdb analysed the multiplex PCR reads with MiXCR anew, one entry per CDR3 protein. The table records about 160,000 distinct CDR3 sequences, about 9.4% of them present only once. The sequenced material came from blood. The receptors stem from a woman younger than 30 with Graves' hyperthyroidism that later progressed to Graves' ophthalmopathy.

This clonotype appeared a few times. This chain connects TRBV20-1 to TRBJ2-7; D may be TRBD2 (5 bases). This CDR3 has 14 residues. Germline V gives CDR1 DFQATT, CDR2 SNEGSKA (reference sequence). V lost 0 bases to trimming and J lost 2 bases, with 11 bases between them. CDR3 region: CSARERAAPYEQYF. The CDR3 DNA reads as TGCAGTGCTAGAGAGAGGGCGGCCCCCTACGAGCAGTACTTC.

In this sample, this clonotype turned up many times. The rearrangement links TRBV30 to TRBJ2-7; TRBD1 aligns across 7 bases. The CDR3 consists of 14 residues. Germline V CDR1 and CDR2: GTSNPN, SVGIG (reference sequence). Trimming took 3 bases from V and 4 from J; bases not matched to a gene: 9. CDR3 coding DNA: TGTGCCTGGAGAGAACACAGGGGTAAATACGAGCAGTACTTC. Translating gives CAWREHRGKYEQYF.

This clonotype has ten or more counts. This chain links TRBV19 with TRBJ2-1, with a weak D call TRBD1 (6 bases). This CDR3 region has 16 residues. With 11 bases removed from V and 1 base from J, the gap between germline ends came to 21 bases. Germline V gene lookup returns CDR1 LNHDA and CDR2 SQIVND (reference sequence). The CDR3 DNA reads TGTGCCGAACAGGGAGCGTACTTAACATCCTACAATGAGCAGTTCTTC. Translated, it gives CAEQGAYLTSYNEQFF.

This clonotype was detected a few times. The V call is TRBV19, the J call TRBJ2-1; tentatively, D is TRBD1 (6 bases). Looked up from germline, CDR1 is LNHDA and CDR2 is SQIVND (reference sequence). The V end was cut by 6 bases, the J end by 5 bases, with 17 bases between. This CDR3 region has 15 residues. The DNA for the CDR3 is TGTGCCAGTAGCCTAAGTCAGGGGTCCCACAATGAGCAGTTCTTC. Protein product: CASSLSQGSHNEQFF.

V gene TRBV10-3 combines with J gene TRBJ1-1; D possibly corresponds to TRBD1 (5 bases). Germline V lookup: CDR1 ENHRY, CDR2 SYGVKD. The CDR3 is made up of 12 amino acids. V was pared by 5 bases and J by 7 bases, with 11 bases between. In nucleotides, the CDR3 is TGTGCCATCAGTATAAAGGGACTTGAAGCTTTCTTT. Protein: CAISIKGLEAFF.

This clonotype has a handful of counts. The genes are TRBV20-1 and TRBJ1-2; 11 nucleotides line up with TRBD1. The CDR3 has 13 amino acids. From germline, CDR1 is DFQATT and CDR2 SNEGSKA (reference sequence). J lost 6 bases, V lost 5 bases, and 5 bases had no gene match. CDR3 DNA: TGCAGTGCTCGGACAGGGGGCATAGATGGCTACACCTTC. It encodes CSARTGGIDGYTF.

Ten or more counts support this clonotype. The rearrangement joins TRBV20-1 to TRBJ2-5, with D perhaps given as TRBD1 or TRBD2 (5 bases each). The CDR3 is 12 amino acids. Trimming removed 6 bases from V and 5 bases from J, with 13 bases in between. CDR1 and CDR2 from the germline V gene are DFQATT and SNEGSKA (reference sequence). The CDR3 here is CSATDSGETQYF. CDR3 bases: TGCAGTGCCACGGACTCAGGGGAGACCCAGTACTTC.

The V gene is TRBV30, the J gene TRBJ1-1; 9 bases agree with TRBD1. J lost 3 bases, V lost 8 bases, and 7 bases had no gene match. The CDR3 is 13 residues long. CDR1 is GTSNPN, CDR2 SVGIG, per germline (reference sequence). CDR3 amino acids: CAVTGGAYTEAFF. In nucleotides, the CDR3 is TGTGCCGTTACAGGGGGCGCTTACACTGAAGCTTTCTTT.

The chain uses TRBV5-4 and TRBJ1-2; 8 bases match TRBD1. The length of the CDR3 is 18 residues. J lost 0 bases, V lost 3 bases, and 13 bases had no gene match. Germline lookup yields CDR1 SGHNT and CDR2 YYREEE (reference sequence). The CDR3: CASSSFAGTGETNYGYTF. For the CDR3, the DNA is TGTGCCAGCAGCTCATTCGCCGGGACAGGCGAAACTAACTATGGCTACACCTTC.

This clonotype was picked up a small number of times. This chain connects TRBV7-9 to TRBJ2-1; D possibly corresponds to TRBD2 (6 bases). The germline CDR1 and CDR2 sequences are SEHNR and FQNEAQ (reference sequence). The CDR3 has 13 residues. V lost 5 bases and J 8 bases, leaving 13 bases between the germline ends. CDR3 DNA sequence: TGTGCCAGCAGCCTAACTAGCATACATGAGCAGTTCTTC. Its translation: CASSLTSIHEQFF.

This clonotype showed up many times. The chain uses TRBV9 and TRBJ2-7; D ambiguous. V was shortened by 0 bases and J by 3 bases, with 10 bases between the two germline ends. The V gene's germline CDR1 is SGDLS and CDR2 YYNGEE. The CDR3 has 14 amino acids. As DNA, the CDR3 is TGTGCCAGCAGCGTAGGTCAGGAGATCTACGAGCAGTACTTC. It is translated as CASSVGQEIYEQYF.

This clonotype has at least ten counts. V gene TRBV28 combines with J gene TRBJ1-5, with no clear D. V was shortened by 2 bases and J by 6 bases, with 11 bases between the two germline ends. The CDR3 is 14 residues long. CDR1 and CDR2 from the germline V gene are MDHEN and SYDVKM. In DNA, the CDR3 is TGTGCCAGCAGTTTAGGGCAGGCGGCTCAGCCCCAGCATTTT. Protein: CASSLGQAAQPQHF.

The sample holds many counts of this clonotype. The rearrangement links TRBV6-1 to TRBJ2-7; 7 positions match TRBD1. Germline assignment: CDR1 MNHNS and CDR2 SASEGT. Unmatched junction bases numbered 6, after V lost 8 bases and J lost 5 bases. CDR3 length: 12 amino acids. DNA of the CDR3: TGTGCCAGCGGAACAGGGGTCCACGAGCAGTACTTC. The encoded protein is CASGTGVHEQYF.

The chain has TRBV4-2 and TRBJ2-1; 10 positions agree with TRBD2. The CDR3 has 19 residues. The junction had 13 bases not matched to a gene; V was cut back by 4 bases and J by 1 base. From germline, CDR1 is LGHNA and CDR2 YNFKEQ. The CDR3 bases are TGTGCCAGCAGCCGAGTACTAGCGGGATGGCCAGTATCCTACAATGAGCAGTTCTTC. Its translation: CASSRVLAGWPVSYNEQFF.

This clonotype was observed many times. This chain joins TRBV7-9 and TRBJ2-7, with 7 bases that match TRBD1. V trimming: 5 bases; J trimming: 4 bases; junction bases outside the gene matches: 8. The CDR3 length is 14 residues. CDR1 is SEHNR, CDR2 FQNEAQ, per germline (reference sequence). CDR3 protein: CASSARGTDYEQYF. For the CDR3, the DNA is TGTGCCAGCAGCGCCAGGGGGACAGATTACGAGCAGTACTTC.

This clonotype showed up just a few times. The chain has TRBV7-2 and TRBJ1-4, with D uncertain. CDR1 is SGHTA, CDR2 FQGNSA, per germline. This CDR3 comprises 15 residues. V gave up 5 bases and J gave up 4 bases, with 14 bases separating them. Here the CDR3 reads CASSMVGPNNEKLFF. In DNA, the CDR3 is TGTGCCAGCAGCATGGTAGGACCGAATAATGAAAAACTGTTTTTT.

This clonotype was found many times. V gene TRBV12-3 or TRBV12-4 combines with J gene TRBJ2-7; D is perhaps TRBD2 (6 bases). V was pared by 6 bases and J by 2 bases, with 14 bases between. The CDR3 spans 14 residues. CDR3 sequence: CASSPPGRPYEQYF. In nucleotides, the CDR3 is TGTGCCAGCAGCCCCCCCGGGAGACCCTACGAGCAGTACTTC.

This clonotype was seen a handful of times. The rearrangement uses TRBV4-2 and TRBJ2-7, with 12 bases that match TRBD2. The J segment lost 7 bases and the V segment lost 5 bases, leaving 0 bases of the junction unmatched. The CDR3 sequence is 12 residues long. Germline CDR1 LGHNA, CDR2 YNFKEQ. CDR3 DNA sequence: TGTGCCAGCAGCACTAGCGGGAGGGAGCAGTACTTC. Translation: CASSTSGREQYF.

This clonotype came up a few times. The genes are TRBV4-1 and TRBJ2-7; possibly TRBD1 for D (6 bases). Trimming removed 2 bases at V and 3 bases at J, with 14 bases between. The CDR3 sequence is 15 residues long. The V gene's germline CDR1 is MGHRA and CDR2 YSYEKL. The CDR3 bases are TGCGCCAGCAGCCAACCTCGACAGGCCCGCTACGAGCAGTACTTC. Protein sequence: CASSQPRQARYEQYF.

This clonotype came up many times. The chain uses TRBV15 and TRBJ2-5; 8 bases align to TRBD2. Unmatched junction bases numbered 4, after V lost 1 base and J lost 3 bases. CDR3 size: 15 residues. Germline CDR1 is LNHNV and CDR2 is YYDKDF (reference sequence). This CDR3 is CATSRVGSGEETQYF. CDR3 nucleotide sequence: TGTGCCACCAGCAGAGTCGGTAGCGGGGAAGAGACCCAGTACTTC.

This clonotype showed up many times. This sequence joins TRBV6-5 and TRBJ2-7, with TRBD2 as a possible D gene (6 bases). The CDR3 is 16 amino acids. Trimming left V 0 bases short and J 4 bases short, with 16 bases between. The germline V gene has CDR1 MNHEY and CDR2 SVGAGI. The CDR3 nucleotides read TGTGCCAGCAGTTACTCGTTTCCTAGCGTGAATTACGAGCAGTACTTC. Its translation is CASSYSFPSVNYEQYF.

The chain uses TRBV5-6 and TRBJ2-5, with unresolved D. Trimming left V 6 bases short and J 5 bases short, with 11 bases between. Germline V gives CDR1 SGHDT, CDR2 YYEEEE. This CDR3 is 12 amino acids long. CDR3 loop: CASTWGEETQYF. The CDR3 DNA is TGTGCCAGCACCTGGGGTGAGGAGACCCAGTACTTC.

This clonotype was counted only a few times. The chain recombines TRBV7-3 with TRBJ2-1; TRBD2 aligns across 7 bases. The germline V gene encodes CDR1 SGHTA and CDR2 FQGTGA. The V gene end was trimmed by 2 bases and the J gene end by 2 bases; junction bases not matched to a gene: 3. CDR3 size: 15 residues. CDR3 bases: TGTGCCAGCAGCTTAGGGCTAGCGGCCTACAATGAGCAGTTCTTC. Protein sequence: CASSLGLAAYNEQFF.

This clonotype has at least ten counts. This rearrangement joins TRBV25-1 to TRBJ2-1; the D is unclear. Germline lookup yields CDR1 MGHDK and CDR2 SYGVNS. This CDR3 region has 13 residues. Trimming removed 3 bases at V and 4 bases at J, with 7 bases between. CDR3 sequence: CASSDIWYNEQFF. The CDR3 bases are TGTGCCAGCAGTGACATTTGGTACAATGAGCAGTTCTTC.

This chain links TRBV5-1 with TRBJ2-1; 10 nucleotides match TRBD1. The DNA end is a closer match to TRBJ2-7, so the J assignment may be wrong. The germline gives CDR1 SGHRS, CDR2 YFSETQ. The CDR3 extends over 14 amino acids. The CDR3 loop reads CASSLGTGGNEQYF. CDR3 DNA: TGCGCCAGCAGCTTGGGGACAGGGGGGAATGAGCAGTACTTC.

There are a few counts of this clonotype. The chain combines TRBV6-6 with TRBJ2-6, with 11 bases aligning to TRBD2. The CDR3 spans 24 residues. Trimming took 0 bases from V and 0 from J; bases not matched to a gene: 19. CDR1 is MNHNY, CDR2 SVGAGI, per germline (reference sequence). The CDR3 region has the DNA TGTGCCAGCAGTTACTCGAGGAAGCTAGCGGGAGGAAAAGGCCACTACTCTGGGGCCAACGTCCTGACTTTC. Protein sequence: CASSYSRKLAGGKGHYSGANVLTF.

This clonotype was detected ten times or more. V is TRBV20-1 and J is TRBJ2-5; D tentatively fits TRBD1 or TRBD2 (5 bases each). CDR1 and CDR2 from the germline V gene are DFQATT and SNEGSKA (reference sequence). V dropped 6 bases and J dropped 3 bases, with 14 bases sitting between them. This CDR3 is 13 amino acids long. This CDR3 is CSASWGNEETQYF. CDR3 DNA: TGCAGTGCCTCATGGGGGAACGAAGAGACCCAGTACTTC.

The rearrangement links TRBV25-1 to TRBJ2-5; 12 nucleotides line up with TRBD2. Germline trimming cut 3 bases from V and 4 bases from J; bases unmatched to any gene: 9. Per the germline V gene, CDR1 is MGHDK and CDR2 is SYGVNS. CDR3 length equals 17 residues. CDR3 region: CASSELAGGVSVETQYF. The CDR3 coding sequence is TGTGCCAGCAGTGAGCTAGCGGGAGGGGTTTCCGTAGAGACCCAGTACTTC.

In its sample, this clonotype was seen many times. The chain is built from TRBV20-1 and TRBJ1-4, with 8 bases aligning to TRBD1. V trimming: 5 bases; J trimming: 7 bases; junction bases outside the gene matches: 3. CDR3 length equals 12 residues. Germline assignment: CDR1 DFQATT and CDR2 SNEGSKA (reference sequence). CDR3 amino acids: CSAGTGGEKLFF. The CDR3 DNA reads as TGCAGTGCTGGGACAGGAGGTGAAAAACTGTTTTTT.

The chain recombines TRBV25-1 with TRBJ2-3; 7 bases are shared with TRBD2. There are 16 residues in the CDR3. The germline V gene encodes CDR1 MGHDK and CDR2 SYGVNS. V lost 2 bases to trimming and J lost 6 bases; unmatched junction nucleotides: 11. CDR3 in amino acids: CASSEGSGLTSDTQYF. CDR3 nucleotides: TGTGCCAGCAGTGAAGGTAGCGGGTTAACGTCGGATACGCAGTATTTT.